This TCR beta chain was retrieved from a study of response to subunit inactivated influenza vaccine. TCRdb reprocessed the RT-PCR reads via MiXCR and lists one record per CDR3 protein. The data show under 950,000 distinct CDR3 sequences, around 20% seen once. Study-wide points: Authors proposed each seasonal influenza vaccination draws in few new T cells.

Trimming removed 2 bases at V and 8 bases at J, with 17 bases between. The CDR3 has 16 residues. Looked up from germline, CDR1 is SGHRS and CDR2 is YFSETQ. This clonotype was counted ten times or more. As yet, its antigen is unknown. Sequences were derived from PBMCs from blood, sampled about 5 days after vaccination. V and J are TRBV5-1 and TRBJ1-6; a possible D gene is TRBD1 (5 bases). The sequence came from a man in his fifties who received an inactivated influenza vaccine. CDR3 loop: CASSLGHVGTDSPLHF. The CDR3 DNA is TGCGCCAGCAGCTTAGGCCACGTGGGGACCGATTCACCCCTCCACTTT.